Presented here are 21 T cell receptor beta chains from one specimen sequenced in a study of blood T cell repertoires in COVID-19. The repertoire was sequenced with immunoSEQ multiplex PCR; TCRdb's copy has only in-frame clones and lacks some. This table has about 300,000 clones, around 92% appearing once. The sequenced sample was peripheral blood. These receptors all stem from a woman aged 25 to 45 with COVID-19, enrolled during active disease.

This rearrangement joins TRBV7-2 to TRBJ2-5, with 12 bases fitting TRBD2. The germline V gene encodes CDR1 SGHTA and CDR2 FQGNSA. V lost 4 bases, J lost 4 bases, and 4 bases stayed unmatched. There are 15 residues in the CDR3. CDR3 in amino acids: CASSSSGGAGETQYF. CDR3 nucleotide sequence: TGTGCCAGCAGCTCTAGCGGGGGGGCGGGAGAGACCCAGTACTTC.

The gene calls are TRBV24-1 and TRBJ2-3; 9 bases are shared with TRBD2. Germline assignment: CDR1 KGHDR and CDR2 SFDVKD. The CDR3 extends over 14 amino acids. With V trimmed by 5 bases and J by 7 bases, 6 bases remained unmatched. This CDR3 reads CATSARTSANTQYF. The CDR3 DNA sequence: TGTGCCACCAGTGCCAGGACTAGCGCCAATACGCAGTATTTT.

V gene TRBV7-9 combines with J gene TRBJ1-2; D possibly corresponds to TRBD1 (5 bases). The CDR3 is 14 amino acids. Germline-derived CDR1 and CDR2 are SEHNR and FQNEAQ (reference sequence). V dropped 4 bases and J dropped 8 bases, with 17 bases sitting between them. The CDR3 DNA follows: TGTGCCAGCAGCTCAACGATCGGGGCGGGAGGCTACACCTTC. As protein: CASSSTIGAGGYTF. Based on the CDR3 plus reference TRBV7-9 and TRBJ1-2, the full variable domain is DTGVSQNPRHKITKRGQNVTFRCDPISEHNRLYWYRQTLGQGPEFLTYFQNEAQLEKSRLLSDRFSAERPKGSFSTLEIQRTEQGDSAMYLCASSSTIGAGGYTFGSGTRLTVV.

This clone showed up just once. CDR3 sequence reads: CASSSGGGAINEQFF. The CDR3, as DNA: TGTGCCAGCAGCTCTGGCGGGGGGGCTATTAATGAGCAGTTCTTC. The rearrangement uses TRBV7-6 and TRBJ2-1; 9 bases are shared with TRBD2. Trimming cost V 4 bases and J 7 bases; bases outside gene matches: 8. CDR1 SGHVS and CDR2 FNYEAQ come from the germline V gene. This CDR3 spans 15 amino acids.

V gene TRBV5-6 combines with J gene TRBJ1-2; no reliable D call. The CDR3 covers 15 residues. The V end was cut by 1 base, the J end by 4 bases, with 14 bases between. Germline assignment: CDR1 SGHDT and CDR2 YYEEEE. Here the CDR3 DNA reads TGTGCCAGCAGCTTGTTGACGGGAGGATCCTATGGCTACACCTTC. Its translation is CASSLLTGGSYGYTF.

The chain employs TRBV19 and TRBJ2-4; 13 bases line up with TRBD2. Germline values: CDR1 LNHDA, CDR2 SQIVND (reference sequence). V lost 6 bases and J lost 4; bases outside the gene matches: 3. There are 15 residues in the CDR3. As DNA, the CDR3 is TGTGCCAGTAGGCAACTAGCGGGAGGGAAAAACATTCAGTACTTC. This gives the protein CASRQLAGGKNIQYF.

CDR3 bases: TGCAGCCTCGGACAGGGGGCTGGGACTGAAGCTTTCTTT. Encoded protein: CSLGQGAGTEAFF. The genes are TRBV29-1 and TRBJ1-1, with 11 bases identical to TRBD1. This CDR3 has 13 amino acids. Trimming at V came to 8 bases and at J to 5 bases, leaving 7 bases not matched to a gene. Germline CDR1 reads SQVTM; CDR2 reads ANQGSEA. The whole variable domain, filled in from reference TRBV29-1 and TRBJ1-1, reads SAVISQKPSRDICQRGTSLTIQCQVDSQVTMMFWYRQQPGQSLTLIATANQGSEATYESGFVIDKFPISRPNLTFSTLTVSNMSPEDSSIYLCSLGQGAGTEAFFGQGTRLTVV.

The chain employs TRBV7-2 and TRBJ2-2; no reliable D call. From germline, CDR1 is SGHTA and CDR2 FQGNSA. There are 16 residues in the CDR3. V lost 6 bases and J lost 0, with 14 bases in between. The CDR3 reads CASSREAKPNTGELFF. The DNA for the CDR3 is TGTGCCAGCAGTCGCGAGGCCAAACCGAACACCGGGGAGCTGTTTTTT.

The chain uses TRBV5-6 and TRBJ1-1, with D possibly TRBD1 on 5 matching bases. In germline, CDR1 is SGHDT, CDR2 YYEEEE. There are 15 residues in the CDR3. Trimming took 4 bases from V and 5 from J, leaving 18 bases between them. The DNA of the CDR3 is TGTGCCAGCAGCCCCGGCGCGGGGGTGGGAACTGAAGCTTTCTTT. It yields the protein CASSPGAGVGTEAFF. The variable domain in full, with the rest retrieved from reference TRBV5-6 and TRBJ1-1, is DAGVTQSPTHLIKTRGQQVTLRCSPKSGHDTVSWYQQALGQGPQFIFQYYEEEERQRGNFPDRFSGHQFPNYSSELNVNALLLGDSALYLCASSPGAGVGTEAFFGQGTRLTVV.

The V and J genes are TRBV20-1 and TRBJ1-1; D possibly corresponds to TRBD1 (6 bases). CDR3 length: 11 amino acids. V lost 6 bases to trimming and J lost 7 bases, with 12 bases between them. Germline values: CDR1 DFQATT, CDR2 SNEGSKA (reference sequence). The CDR3 reads CSAAGEGEAFF. As DNA, the CDR3 is TGCAGTGCAGCAGGGGAGGGTGAAGCTTTCTTT.

This chain joins TRBV4-1 and TRBJ1-3, with TRBD1 matching 7 bases. Unmatched junction bases numbered 6, after V lost 4 bases and J lost 0 bases. The germline CDR1 and CDR2 sequences are MGHRA and YSYEKL. The CDR3 is 16 residues long. The CDR3 coding sequence is TGCGCCAGCAGCCTGCGACAGGGTATCTCTGGAAACACCATATATTTT. Protein product: CASSLRQGISGNTIYF.

This chain connects TRBV3-1 (or the pseudogene TRBV3-2) to TRBJ1-6; 8 bases align to TRBD1. V was clipped by 1 base and J by 6 bases; unmatched bases: 8. The CDR3 totals 17 residues. Germline lookup yields CDR1 LGHDT and CDR2 YNNKEL (reference sequence). DNA of the CDR3: TGTGCCAGCAGCCAAGCCGGGACAGGATTTTTTAATTCACCCCTCCACTTT. Its protein product is CASSQAGTGFFNSPLHF.

This chain links TRBV6-5 with TRBJ2-5; 7 bases are a match to TRBD2. The V gene end was trimmed by 10 bases and the J gene end by 2 bases; junction bases not matched to a gene: 7. This CDR3 is built from 13 residues. Germline CDR1 is MNHEY and CDR2 is SVGAGI. This CDR3 is CATSLGGQETQYF. CDR3 nucleotide sequence: TGTGCCACCTCACTGGGGGGGCAAGAGACCCAGTACTTC.

The chain employs TRBV5-1 and TRBJ2-7, with D possibly TRBD2 on 5 matching bases. V lost 5 bases to trimming and J lost 4 bases, with 7 bases between them. Germline V gene data show CDR1 as SGHRS and CDR2 as YFSETQ. The CDR3 spans 11 residues. DNA for the CDR3: TGCGCCAGCAGAGAGGGTTACGAGCAGTACTTC. Translation gives CASREGYEQYF.

This sequence joins TRBV27 and TRBJ1-4; no firm D call. The CDR3 is made up of 15 amino acids. Trimming removed 0 bases at V and 4 bases at J, with 9 bases between. Germline values: CDR1 MNHEY, CDR2 SMNVEV (reference sequence). CDR3 sequence (DNA): TGTGCCAGCAGTTTATCTGGGCCACTTAATGAAAAACTGTTTTTT. Residues: CASSLSGPLNEKLFF.

The rearrangement joins TRBV5-1 to TRBJ2-2; tentatively, D is TRBD2 (5 bases). This CDR3 has 16 amino acids. The V end was cut by 1 base, the J end by 5 bases, with 15 bases between. Per the germline V gene, CDR1 is SGHRS and CDR2 is YFSETQ. CDR3 protein: CASSLTASWITGELFF. CDR3 bases: TGCGCCAGCAGCTTGACGGCTAGCTGGATTACCGGGGAGCTGTTTTTT.

The chain couples TRBV30 to TRBJ1-4, with D perhaps TRBD1 (6 bases). The CDR3 has 16 amino acids. Germline CDR1 is GTSNPN and CDR2 is SVGIG (reference sequence). Trimming removed 2 bases from V and 6 bases from J, with 19 bases in between. CDR3 nucleotides: TGTGCCTGGAGTCTCCCCCGACAGGAAAGGGATGAAAAACTGTTTTTT. Its protein is CAWSLPRQERDEKLFF.

The chain has TRBV21-1 and TRBJ1-5; the table's D call, TRBD1, has no DNA check behind it. TRBV21-1 is reported as a pseudogene. This CDR3 is built from 14 residues. The CDR3 DNA reads TGTGCCAGCAGCGCCAGGAAGAGCAATCAGCCCCAGCATTTT. It codes for CASSARKSNQPQHF.

The V call is TRBV6-6, the J call TRBJ2-2; 12 nucleotides agree with TRBD2. Germline values: CDR1 MNHNY, CDR2 SVGAGI (reference sequence). V dropped 5 bases and J dropped 5; count of bases not matched to a gene: 12. CDR3 length: 18 residues. The chain's CDR3 is CASSPTLLAGGPTGELFF. CDR3 in DNA: TGTGCCAGCAGTCCAACTCTTCTAGCGGGGGGGCCTACCGGGGAGCTGTTTTTT.

This chain uses TRBV13 with TRBJ2-3; no firm D call. There are 15 residues in the CDR3. From germline, CDR1 is PRHDT and CDR2 FYEKMQ (reference sequence). V lost 0 bases and J lost 0, with 7 bases in between. The CDR3 is CASSLGPTSTDTQYF. The CDR3, as DNA: TGTGCCAGCAGCTTAGGCCCGACTAGCACAGATACGCAGTATTTT.

The J gene is TRBJ1-3, the V gene TRBV5-1, with D uncertain. CDR1 and CDR2 (germline): SGHRS, YFSETQ. With 4 bases removed from V and 0 bases from J, the gap between germline ends came to 8 bases. This CDR3 contains 14 residues. CDR3 sequence: CASSTDLSGNTIYF. CDR3 DNA: TGCGCCAGCAGCACAGACCTCTCTGGAAACACCATATATTTT.